This T cell receptor beta chain was observed in a study of blood T cell repertoires in COVID-19. The assay was immunoSEQ multiplex PCR, and TCRdb's table has in-frame clones only and misses some. The sample contains more than 70,000 clones, roughly nine tenths of which appear only once. V shed 4 bases, J shed 5 bases, and the junction held 2 bases outside the gene matches. CDR3 length: 14 residues. The germline V gene encodes CDR1 SGHDT and CDR2 YYEEEE. Sequences were obtained from peripheral blood. This chain links TRBV5-6 with TRBJ1-4; TRBD1 aligns across 10 bases. The receptor's source is a man in his fifties with active or convalescent COVID-19. This CDR3 reads CASSTDRGNEKLFF. CDR3 in DNA: TGTGCCAGCAGCACGGACAGGGGGAATGAAAAACTGTTTTTT.